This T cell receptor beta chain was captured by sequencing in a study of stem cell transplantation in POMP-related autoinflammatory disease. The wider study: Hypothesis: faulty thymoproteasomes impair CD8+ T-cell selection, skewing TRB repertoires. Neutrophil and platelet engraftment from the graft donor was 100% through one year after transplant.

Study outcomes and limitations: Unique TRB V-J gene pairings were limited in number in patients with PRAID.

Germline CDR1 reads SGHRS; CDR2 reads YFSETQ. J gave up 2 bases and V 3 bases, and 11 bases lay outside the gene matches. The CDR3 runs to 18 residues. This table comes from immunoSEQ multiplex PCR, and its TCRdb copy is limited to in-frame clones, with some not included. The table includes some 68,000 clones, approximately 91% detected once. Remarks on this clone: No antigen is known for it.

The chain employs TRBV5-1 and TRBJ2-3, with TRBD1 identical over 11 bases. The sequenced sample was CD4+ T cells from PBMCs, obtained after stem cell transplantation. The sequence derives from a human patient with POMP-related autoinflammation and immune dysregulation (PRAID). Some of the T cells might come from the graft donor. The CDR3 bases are TGCGCCAGCAGCTCTTACGGGGGACAGGGGGTCTCCACAGATACGCAGTATTTT. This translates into CASSSYGGQGVSTDTQYF.